This TCR beta chain was captured in a study of OX40 agonist ivuxolimab in advanced cancers. Context from the whole study: Ivuxolimab was a fully human IgG2 agonistic monoclonal antibody targeting the costimulatory receptor OX40 (CD134). The paper describes the monotherapy dose-escalation part (N of about 47 patients) of the phase I trial of ivuxolimab. Patients were allowed to have had prior anti-PD-1, anti-PD-L1 or anti-CTLA-4 therapy, and approximately 40% of the dose-escalation patients had been treated with checkpoint inhibitors. Among the 52 dose-escalation patients, about 20 had hepatocellular carcinoma, approximately 15 melanoma, 9 renal cell carcinoma and 9 head and neck cancer. Peripheral TCRbeta sequencing was intended to test whether TCR sequence diversity was altered and clonal T-cell expansion was caused by ivuxolimab. Intravenous ivuxolimab was administered to patients every 2 weeks at six dose levels: 0.01, 0.1, 0.3, 1.5, 3 and 10 mg/kg. A male proportion of roughly 85% and a mean age of 60 years, ranging from 23 to 79, were recorded for the dose-escalation cohort. Partial responses were achieved by three dose-escalation patients, of whom one had hepatocellular carcinoma and two had cutaneous melanoma. Paper-wide results and their limitations: In the 0.1-3.0 mg/kg groups, partial responders had among the lowest normalized peripheral clonal expansion, particularly in CD8+ T cells. At doses from 0.1 to 3.0 mg/kg, clonal expansion was seen in both CD4+ and CD8+ blood T cells between baseline and week 6. The antigen specificity of the peripheral T cells that underwent clonal expansion was not determined. After ivuxolimab, expanded clones were on average more numerous among CD8+ T cells than among CD4+ T cells. Low levels of normalized T-cell clonal expansion were also seen in some patients who did not respond.

The trial excluded patients who had a history of autoimmune disease or were on systemic immunosuppression. Peripheral blood for TCR sequencing was collected from all dose cohorts at baseline, on cycle 4 day 1, and on cycle 7 day 1. Samples were obtained from an open-label, multicenter, first-in-human phase I dose-escalation trial of ivuxolimab. Adults with locally advanced or metastatic head and neck squamous cell, hepatocellular, melanoma or renal cell carcinoma were enrolled in the trial. CD4+ and CD8+ T cells were sorted separately from peripheral blood before TCR sequencing. Genomic DNA was isolated from the sorted cells so that the TCRbeta CDR3 region could be sequenced. TCRbeta CDR3 regions were sequenced using the immunoSEQ Assay. Imported from immuneACCESS, the table was reduced by TCRdb to in-frame sequences with V and J called. These copies leave out some clones; in studies compared against another copy, an unresolved V gene accounts for under half, and the cause of the remainder is not known. Within this sample are about 80,000 clones, with 85% to 95% of them counted one time only. The leading ten clones occupy approximately 0.32% of the sample.

CDR1 and CDR2 were assigned from the germline V gene (reference sequence) as SGHKS and YYEKEE. Inclusive of the bounding cysteine and phenylalanine, the CDR3 is 12 residues long. CDR3 DNA is the only sequence kept; it has 36 bases, read in frame from the first base. To note about this clone: Its binding antigen is unknown. No much larger clone is present one base from it, and per-base qualities are unavailable.

The TCR was taken from an adult with an advanced solid tumor such as melanoma, head and neck, liver or kidney cancer. Material: CD4+ or CD8+ T cells sorted from blood, obtained in a trial of the OX40 agonist ivuxolimab. The chain is assembled from TRBV5-5 and TRBJ1-1; no D gene call is confident. Here is the DNA: TGTGCGAGCCGACGACGCGGCACTGAAGCTTTCTTT. This gives the protein CASRRRGTEAFF.